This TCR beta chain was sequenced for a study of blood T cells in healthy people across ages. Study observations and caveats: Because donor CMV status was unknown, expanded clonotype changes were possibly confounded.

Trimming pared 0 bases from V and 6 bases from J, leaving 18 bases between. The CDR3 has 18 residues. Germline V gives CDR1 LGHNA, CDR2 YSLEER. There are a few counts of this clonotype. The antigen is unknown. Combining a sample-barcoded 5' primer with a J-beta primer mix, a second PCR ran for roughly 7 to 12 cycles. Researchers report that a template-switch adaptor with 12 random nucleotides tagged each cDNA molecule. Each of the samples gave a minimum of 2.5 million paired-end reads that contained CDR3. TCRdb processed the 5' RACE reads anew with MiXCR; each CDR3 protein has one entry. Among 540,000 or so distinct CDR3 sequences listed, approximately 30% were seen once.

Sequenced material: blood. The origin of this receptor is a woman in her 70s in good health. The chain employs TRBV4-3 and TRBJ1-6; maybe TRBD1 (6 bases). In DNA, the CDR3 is TGCGCCAGCAGCCAAGAAGGGGCTCAGCGGGGGCGTAATTCACCCCTCCACTTT. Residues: CASSQEGAQRGRNSPLHF.